This TCR beta chain was sequenced in a study of human T cells and chemical hapten exposure. In the case of this clonotype: At one end, the junction sequence differs from germline, possibly due to a read error.

TCRdb reprocessed the RACE reads via MiXCR and lists one record per CDR3 protein. Of around 110,000 distinct CDR3 sequences detected, 11% appear once; the ten largest clones hold more than 2%. Time point given: patch test 3, about 24 weeks after DPC sensitization. Specified treatment: therapeutic diphenylcyclopropenone sensitization with weekly scalp DPC. This CDR3 has 14 residues. Germline values: CDR1 WSHSY, CDR2 SAAADI. This TCR derives from a woman aged 45-59 years with alopecia areata. Some clones in this sample may be carry-over from other donors' samples. The chain couples TRBV10-2 to TRBJ2-7, with 7 bases fitting TRBD1. The specimen was whole blood, collected in connection with sensitization to the hapten diphenylcyclopropenone (DPC). The CDR3 coding sequence is TGCGCCAGCAGTATAGGGGGCTCTACCTACGAGCAGTGCTTC. Translating gives CASSIGGSTYEQCF.